The entry that follows covers one TCR beta chain sequence. Its specificity is unknown. Selection for sequencing was limited to patients who had shown CD8+CD57+ cell expansion by flow cytometry. Blood sampling was performed on the patients, and none of them had received therapy by then. Genomic DNA, the template, was used for profiling of the TCR beta VDJ and CDR3. From the reads, TCRdb called clonotypes with MiXCR, one entry per CDR3 protein. The repertoire has 300,000 or so distinct CDR3 sequences, under 60% of them found once; the top ten carry 1.3%. V dropped 6 bases and J dropped 2 bases, with 14 bases sitting between them. The CDR3 is made up of 15 amino acids. CDR1 is MNHNS and CDR2 is SASEGT in the germline V gene. These data come from a study of CD8+CD57+ T cells in acquired aplastic anemia. For the study at large: Quantities of DNA derived from sorted CD4+ and CD8+ cells averaged about 3.2 ug.

The study's findings and limits: Both patients and controls carried the same twenty-nine CD8+ CDR3 sequences. Controls and patients did not differ significantly in CD8+ Simpson's diversity.

Sequencing was carried out using sorted CD4+, CD8+, or CD8+CD57+ T cells (not recorded which) from PBMCs. The chain employs TRBV6-1 and TRBJ2-1; D gene ambiguous. This clonotype was sampled from a human donor with aplastic anemia. The CDR3 DNA reads TGTGCCAGCAGCTTCGAGTTACTACCCTACAATGAGCAGTTCTTC. Protein sequence: CASSFELLPYNEQFF.